Listed here are 13 T cell receptor beta chains from one sample, sequenced in a study of response to subunit inactivated influenza vaccine. MiXCR, applied by TCRdb to the RT-PCR reads, yields one record per CDR3 protein. Among more than 600,000 distinct CDR3 sequences listed, roughly 18% were seen once. Sample: PBMCs from blood, taken roughly 5 days after vaccination. These receptor sequences come from a man aged 45-60 years who received an inactivated influenza vaccine.

This clonotype was detected only a few times. The chain has TRBV6-2 or TRBV6-3 and TRBJ2-7, with 7 bases fitting TRBD1. The CDR3 consists of 14 residues. Germline V gene lookup returns CDR1 MNHEY and CDR2 SVGEGT. Trimming at V came to 2 bases and at J to 3 bases, leaving 4 bases not matched to a gene. As DNA, the CDR3 is TGTGCCAGCAGTTACGAGGGGACAGTCTACGAGCAGTACTTC. Protein product: CASSYEGTVYEQYF.

This clonotype has only a few counts. This chain joins TRBV9 and TRBJ2-5, with D possibly matching TRBD2 (6 bases). Trimming removed 0 bases at V and 4 bases at J, with 13 bases between. The CDR3 is made up of 15 amino acids. The germline gives CDR1 SGDLS, CDR2 YYNGEE. The CDR3 region is CASSVAGGNGETQYF. The CDR3 DNA follows: TGTGCCAGCAGCGTAGCCGGGGGTAATGGAGAGACCCAGTACTTC.

This chain links TRBV27 with TRBJ2-1, with 8 bases aligning to TRBD2. The CDR3 is 15 amino acids. Germline CDR1 MNHEY, CDR2 SMNVEV (reference sequence). V lost 2 bases to trimming and J lost 7 bases; unmatched junction nucleotides: 7. CDR3 in amino acids: CASSLDWSGGNEQFF. The DNA for the CDR3 is TGTGCCAGCAGTTTAGACTGGTCGGGGGGGAATGAGCAGTTCTTC.

There are many counts of this clonotype. V and J are TRBV29-1 and TRBJ2-2; either TRBD1 or TRBD2 may fit D (6 bases each). Trimming left V 2 bases short and J 7 bases short, with 17 bases between. The germline V gene has CDR1 SQVTM and CDR2 ANQGSEA. The CDR3 runs 15 residues. CDR3 sequence (DNA): TGCAGCGTTGAACTTCCGGGGGCGGTGGACGGGGAGCTGTTTTTT. This translates into CSVELPGAVDGELFF.

This clonotype was detected only a few times. The chain combines TRBV6-2 or TRBV6-3 with TRBJ2-7, with D tentatively TRBD2 (5 bases). Germline V gives CDR1 MNHEY, CDR2 SVGEGT. V was pared by 6 bases and J by 1 base, with 13 bases between. The CDR3 runs to 14 residues. This CDR3 is CASREGFGSYEQYF. DNA for the CDR3: TGTGCCAGCAGAGAGGGATTTGGGTCCTACGAGCAGTACTTC.

This clonotype appeared a few times. This chain links TRBV20-1 with TRBJ2-7; the match to TRBD2 covers 7 bases. The V gene end was trimmed by 6 bases and the J gene end by 5 bases; junction bases not matched to a gene: 13. This CDR3 region has 14 residues. Per the germline V gene, CDR1 is DFQATT and CDR2 is SNEGSKA (reference sequence). The chain's CDR3 is CSALRGVFGNEQYF. The CDR3 coding sequence is TGCAGTGCGTTACGGGGGGTTTTTGGTAACGAGCAGTACTTC.

This clonotype was seen more than once but under ten times. The chain carries TRBV20-1 and TRBJ2-3; 8 bases are shared with TRBD2. Germline CDR1 reads DFQATT; CDR2 reads SNEGSKA (reference sequence). Trimming at V came to 0 bases and at J to 7 bases, leaving 15 bases not matched to a gene. CDR3 length: 17 residues. CDR3 loop: CSARDTVTSAPRYTQYF. The CDR3 nucleotides are TGCAGTGCTAGAGATACTGTGACTAGCGCCCCTCGCTATACGCAGTATTTT.

This clonotype was seen at least ten times. The chain links TRBV29-1 to TRBJ2-2; possibly TRBD1 for D (6 bases). The CDR3 is 18 amino acids. Germline loops: CDR1 SQVTM, CDR2 ANQGSEA. Trimming took off 5 bases at V and 0 bases at J, with 22 bases between the two ends. As DNA, the CDR3 is TGCAGCGTTTCAGGGTCAGGGGCGAACTGGCCGAACACCGGGGAGCTGTTTTTT. Protein product: CSVSGSGANWPNTGELFF.

The chain employs TRBV25-1 and TRBJ2-7; possibly TRBD1 for D (5 bases). CDR3 size: 14 residues. In germline, CDR1 is MGHDK, CDR2 SYGVNS. V shed 3 bases and J shed 5 bases, with 14 bases lying between them. The CDR3 DNA is TGTGCCAGCAGTGAGCCATGGGGCAGCCACGAGCAGTACTTC. Translated, it gives CASSEPWGSHEQYF.

This chain links TRBV25-1 with TRBJ2-7; no clear D gene. The CDR3 contains 12 residues. Trimming cost V 4 bases and J 2 bases, with 6 bases left between them. The germline V gene encodes CDR1 MGHDK and CDR2 SYGVNS. The CDR3 spells CASSGLPYEQYF. The CDR3 DNA follows: TGTGCCAGCAGTGGACTCCCCTACGAGCAGTACTTC.

The rearrangement joins TRBV9 to TRBJ2-3; D unclear. CDR3 size: 14 residues. Looked up from germline, CDR1 is SGDLS and CDR2 is YYNGEE. Trimming cost V 0 bases and J 3 bases, with 8 bases left between them. The CDR3 reads CASSVGPVTDTQYF. The CDR3 DNA follows: TGTGCCAGCAGCGTAGGTCCAGTTACAGATACGCAGTATTTT.

This clonotype has more than one count but fewer than ten. Here the CDR3 DNA reads TGTGCCAGCAGCAAAGTCGGGAGTTCACCCTACAATGAGCAGTTCTTC. Its translation: CASSKVGSSPYNEQFF. The J gene is TRBJ2-1, the V gene TRBV9, with D perhaps matching TRBD2 (6 bases). The CDR3 runs to 16 residues. CDR1 and CDR2 from the germline V gene are SGDLS and YYNGEE. V lost 4 bases and J 2 bases, leaving 16 bases between the germline ends.

In its sample, this clonotype was seen many times. This rearrangement joins TRBV12-3 or TRBV12-4 to TRBJ1-6, with D hard to call. V dropped 6 bases and J dropped 7 bases, with 13 bases sitting between them. The CDR3 has 14 amino acids. CDR3 sequence: CASSPPGRNSPLHF. The DNA of the CDR3 is TGTGCCAGCAGCCCCCCGGGTCGAAATTCACCCCTCCACTTT.